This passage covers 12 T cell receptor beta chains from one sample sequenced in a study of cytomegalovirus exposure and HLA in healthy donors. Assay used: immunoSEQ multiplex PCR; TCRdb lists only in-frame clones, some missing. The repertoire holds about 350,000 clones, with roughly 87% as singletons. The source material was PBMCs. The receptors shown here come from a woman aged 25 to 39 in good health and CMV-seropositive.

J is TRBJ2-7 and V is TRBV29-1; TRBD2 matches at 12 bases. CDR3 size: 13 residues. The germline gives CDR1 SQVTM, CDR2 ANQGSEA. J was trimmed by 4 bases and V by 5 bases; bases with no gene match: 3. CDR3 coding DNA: TGCAGCGTTTTCGGACTAGCGGGATACGAGCAGTACTTC. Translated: CSVFGLAGYEQYF.

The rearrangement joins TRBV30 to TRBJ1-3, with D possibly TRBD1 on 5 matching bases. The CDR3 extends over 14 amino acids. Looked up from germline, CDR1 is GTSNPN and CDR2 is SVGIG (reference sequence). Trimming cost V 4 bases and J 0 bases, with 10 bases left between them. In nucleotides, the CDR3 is TGTGCCTGGAATTGGGGCTCCTCTGGAAACACCATATATTTT. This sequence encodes CAWNWGSSGNTIYF.

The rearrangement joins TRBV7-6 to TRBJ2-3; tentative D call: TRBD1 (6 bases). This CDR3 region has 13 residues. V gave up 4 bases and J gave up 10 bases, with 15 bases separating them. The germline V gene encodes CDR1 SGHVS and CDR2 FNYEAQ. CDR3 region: CASSSTGRMSQYF. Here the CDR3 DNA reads TGTGCCAGCAGCTCCACAGGGAGAATGTCGCAGTATTTT.

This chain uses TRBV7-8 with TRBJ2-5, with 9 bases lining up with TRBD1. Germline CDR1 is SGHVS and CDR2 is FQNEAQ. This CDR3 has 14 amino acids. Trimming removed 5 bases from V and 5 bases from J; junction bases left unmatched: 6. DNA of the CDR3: TGTGCCAGCAGCCCCTTGACAGGGGGGGAGACCCAGTACTTC. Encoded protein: CASSPLTGGETQYF.

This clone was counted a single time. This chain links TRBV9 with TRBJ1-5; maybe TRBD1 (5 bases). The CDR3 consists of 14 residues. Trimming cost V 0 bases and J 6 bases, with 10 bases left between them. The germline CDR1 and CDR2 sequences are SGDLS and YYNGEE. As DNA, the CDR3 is TGTGCCAGCAGCGTAGGGCACGGGGGTCAGCCCCAGCATTTT. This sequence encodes CASSVGHGGQPQHF. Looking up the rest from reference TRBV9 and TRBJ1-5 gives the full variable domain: DSGVTQTPKHLITATGQRVTLRCSPRSGDLSVYWYQQSLDQGLQFLIQYYNGEERAKGNILERFSAQQFPDLHSELNLSSLELGDSALYFCASSVGHGGQPQHFGDGTRLSIL.

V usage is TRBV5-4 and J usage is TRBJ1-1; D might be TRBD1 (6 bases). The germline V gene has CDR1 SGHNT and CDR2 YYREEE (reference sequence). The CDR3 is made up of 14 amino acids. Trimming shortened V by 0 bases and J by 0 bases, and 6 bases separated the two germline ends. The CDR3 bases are TGTGCCAGCAGCTTGGGGACAGTGAACACTGAAGCTTTCTTT. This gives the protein CASSLGTVNTEAFF.

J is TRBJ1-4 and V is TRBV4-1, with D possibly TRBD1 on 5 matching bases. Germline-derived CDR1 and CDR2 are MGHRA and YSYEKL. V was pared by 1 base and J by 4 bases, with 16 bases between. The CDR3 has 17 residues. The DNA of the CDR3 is TGCGCCAGCAGCCAAGGTGAACAGGAATATCTTAATGAAAAACTGTTTTTT. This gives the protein CASSQGEQEYLNEKLFF.

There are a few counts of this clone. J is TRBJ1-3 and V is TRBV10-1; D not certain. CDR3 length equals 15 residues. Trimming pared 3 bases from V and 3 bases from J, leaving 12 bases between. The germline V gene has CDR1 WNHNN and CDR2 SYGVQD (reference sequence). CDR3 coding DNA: TGCGCCAGCAGTGATAGTCAGACACATGGAAACACCATATATTTT. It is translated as CASSDSQTHGNTIYF.

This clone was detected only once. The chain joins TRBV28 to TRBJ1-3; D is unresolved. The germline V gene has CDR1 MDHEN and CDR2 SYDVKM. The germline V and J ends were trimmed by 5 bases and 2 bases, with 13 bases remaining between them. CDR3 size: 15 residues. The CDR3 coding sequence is TGTGCCAGCAGTCCTATCCGGCAGGCTGGAAACACCATATATTTT. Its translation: CASSPIRQAGNTIYF.

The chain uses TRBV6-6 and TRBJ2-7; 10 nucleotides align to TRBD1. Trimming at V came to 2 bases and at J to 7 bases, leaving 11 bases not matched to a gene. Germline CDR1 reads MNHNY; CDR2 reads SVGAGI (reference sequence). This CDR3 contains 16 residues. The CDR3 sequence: CASSYGQGEYLGEQYF. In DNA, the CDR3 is TGTGCCAGCAGTTACGGACAGGGGGAATACTTAGGTGAGCAGTACTTC.

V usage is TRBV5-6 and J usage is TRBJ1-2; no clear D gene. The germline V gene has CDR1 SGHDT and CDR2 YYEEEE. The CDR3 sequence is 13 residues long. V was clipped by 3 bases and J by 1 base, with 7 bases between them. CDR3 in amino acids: CASSSGINYGYTF. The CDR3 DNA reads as TGTGCCAGCAGCTCCGGGATTAACTATGGCTACACCTTC.

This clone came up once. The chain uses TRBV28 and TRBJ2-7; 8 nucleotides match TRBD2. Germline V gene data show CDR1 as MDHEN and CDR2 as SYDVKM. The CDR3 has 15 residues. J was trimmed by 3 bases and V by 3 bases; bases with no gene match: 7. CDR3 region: CASSLGTSISYEQYF. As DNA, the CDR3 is TGTGCCAGCAGTTTGGGGACTAGTATAAGCTACGAGCAGTACTTC.